This T cell receptor beta chain emerged from a study of blood T cell repertoires in COVID-19. Study processing details: Reference gene primers were amplified, and this amplification served to estimate nucleated cell counts. Measured with immunoSEQ multiplex PCR; TCRdb has only the in-frame clones, and not every one. The V and J calls and the clone size are those of that table, but D and trimming were determined from the DNA. The sample contains around 120,000 clones, around four fifths of which appear only once. This clone was observed a single time. The V gene end was trimmed by 4 bases and the J gene end by 3 bases; junction bases not matched to a gene: 12. CDR1 and CDR2 from the germline V gene are SGHRS and YFSETQ. This CDR3 region has 18 residues.

Sequencing input: peripheral blood. The origin of this receptor is a man in his thirties or forties with acute or convalescent COVID-19. The gene calls are TRBV5-1 and TRBJ1-6; TRBD1 matches at 8 bases. CDR3 sequence: CASSPRPDRGGYNSPLHF. In nucleotides, the CDR3 is TGCGCCAGCAGCCCAAGGCCAGACAGGGGAGGCTATAATTCACCCCTCCACTTT.